The 18 T cell receptor beta chains in this list originate from one sample, sequenced in a study of chemoradiotherapy in HPV16-positive cancers. The repertoire was sequenced with immunoSEQ multiplex PCR; TCRdb's copy has only in-frame clones and lacks some. Of about 6,100 clones in the sample, about 69% are singletons; the top ten hold 25% to 35%. The specimen comprised tumor tissue, sampled from a patient who underwent chemoradiotherapy. The origin of the receptors is a human donor with HPV-associated anogenital cancer.

The chain uses TRBV28 and TRBJ2-1; TRBD2 aligns across 13 bases. CDR1 is MDHEN and CDR2 is SYDVKM in the germline V gene. Trimming at V came to 6 bases and at J to 8 bases, leaving 7 bases not matched to a gene. The CDR3 runs to 15 residues. The CDR3 DNA reads as TGTGCCAGCAGCACACTAGCGGGAGGGCCCGATGAGCAGTTCTTC. Translated, it gives CASSTLAGGPDEQFF. Looking up the rest from reference TRBV28 and TRBJ2-1 gives the full variable domain: DVKVTQSSRYLVKRTGEKVFLECVQDMDHENMFWYRQDPGLGLRLIYFSYDVKMKEKGDIPEGYSVSREKKERFSLILESASTNQTSMYLCASSTLAGGPDEQFFGPGTRLTVL.

This rearrangement joins TRBV30 to TRBJ1-2, with a tentative D call TRBD1 (6 bases). The CDR3 runs 14 residues. Germline-derived CDR1 and CDR2 are GTSNPN and SVGIG (reference sequence). Trimming shortened V by 0 bases and J by 7 bases, and 15 bases separated the two germline ends. The CDR3 spells CAWSVPSGAGGYTF. The CDR3 DNA sequence: TGTGCCTGGAGTGTACCTTCAGGGGCGGGTGGCTACACCTTC. The full variable domain, in which reference TRBV30 and TRBJ1-2 provide the parts outside the CDR3, is SQTIHQWPATLVQPVGSPLSLECTVEGTSNPNLYWYRQAAGRGLQLLFYSVGIGQISSEVPQNLSASRPQDRQFILSSKKLLLSDSGFYLCAWSVPSGAGGYTFGSGTRLTVV.

The chain employs TRBV7-9 and TRBJ2-7; no definite D call. Trimming stripped 6 bases from V and 12 bases from J, with 15 bases between. This CDR3 contains 11 residues. Germline CDR1 and CDR2: SEHNR and FQNEAQ (reference sequence). The CDR3 here is CASSNPGRTYF. CDR3 nucleotides: TGTGCCAGCAGTAATCCGGGCCGGACGTACTTC.

V gene TRBV5-1 combines with J gene TRBJ2-3, with 10 bases aligning to TRBD2. The germline V gene encodes CDR1 SGHRS and CDR2 YFSETQ. V was clipped by 7 bases and J by 4 bases; unmatched bases: 9. This CDR3 is 15 amino acids long. Written as DNA, the CDR3 is TGCGCCAGCTGCCTAGCGGGAGCTCGCCCAGATACGCAGTATTTT. Residues: CASCLAGARPDTQYF.

This clone was counted a few times. The chain is built from TRBV5-6 and TRBJ1-5; TRBD1 is a possible D gene (5 bases). The CDR3 is 17 residues long. The germline CDR1 and CDR2 sequences are SGHDT and YYEEEE. Trimming took off 1 base at V and 0 bases at J, with 14 bases between the two ends. CDR3 DNA: TGTGCCAGCAGCTTGACTCGGGGCGTCTATAGCAATCAGCCCCAGCATTTT. It yields the protein CASSLTRGVYSNQPQHF.

This sequence joins TRBV10-1 and TRBJ2-2; 10 positions match TRBD2. The CDR3 contains 17 residues. Germline V gene sequence: CDR1 WNHNN, CDR2 SYGVQD (reference sequence). Losses at the gene ends were 0 bases for V and 1 base for J; bases not matched to a gene: 2. This CDR3 reads CASSESIAGGNTGELFF. In nucleotides, the CDR3 is TGCGCCAGCAGTGAGTCGATAGCGGGAGGGAACACCGGGGAGCTGTTTTTT.

This chain uses TRBV21-1 with TRBJ2-3; no check of the table's D call, TRBD1, against the DNA was made. TRBV21-1 represents a pseudogene. The CDR3 totals 15 residues. CDR3 loop: CASSKGPRGYDTQYF. As DNA, the CDR3 is TGTGCCAGCAGCAAAGGCCCCAGGGGATACGATACGCAGTATTTT.

The chain carries TRBV6-5 and TRBJ2-2; D is unresolved. Germline-derived CDR1 and CDR2 are MNHEY and SVGAGI. This CDR3 has 13 amino acids. The V end was cut by 2 bases, the J end by 7 bases, with 8 bases between. DNA for the CDR3: TGTGCCAGCAGTTACGTAGTCCTCGGGGAGCTGTTTTTT. Amino acid sequence: CASSYVVLGELFF.

This rearrangement joins TRBV5-1 to TRBJ2-7; maybe TRBD2 (5 bases). The ends were cut back, 1 base at V and 6 bases at J, with 14 bases in the middle. The CDR3 extends over 14 amino acids. The germline CDR1 and CDR2 sequences are SGHRS and YFSETQ. The DNA for the CDR3 is TGCGCCAGCAGCTTGTCGGTCACGAGCGGCGAGCAGTACTTC. Translation: CASSLSVTSGEQYF.

The chain links TRBV7-9 to TRBJ2-5; D is unclear. The length of the CDR3 is 14 residues. The ends were cut back, 1 base at V and 5 bases at J, with 11 bases in the middle. Germline V gene sequence: CDR1 SEHNR, CDR2 FQNEAQ (reference sequence). DNA of the CDR3: TGTGCCAGCAGCTTAGGCGTTTCGGCGGAGACCCAGTACTTC. The encoded protein is CASSLGVSAETQYF.

This clone came up a few times. CDR3 amino acids: CASSQSPRQGGQYF. CDR3 DNA sequence: TGTGCCAGCAGCCAAAGCCCCCGGCAGGGAGGCCAGTACTTC. The chain has TRBV28 and TRBJ2-7; tentative D call: TRBD2 (6 bases). Germline-derived CDR1 and CDR2 are MDHEN and SYDVKM. The V end was cut by 6 bases, the J end by 10 bases, with 22 bases between. The CDR3 sequence is 14 residues long.

This chain connects TRBV6-1 to TRBJ1-2, with 11 bases aligning to TRBD1. There are 16 residues in the CDR3. The V and J ends lost 0 bases and 4 bases, in that order; junction bases with no gene match: 4. The V gene's germline CDR1 is MNHNS and CDR2 SASEGT. CDR3 region: CASSEAGTGGFYGYTF. In DNA, the CDR3 is TGTGCCAGCAGTGAAGCGGGGACAGGGGGTTTCTATGGCTACACCTTC.

J is TRBJ1-1 and V is TRBV13; D perhaps matches TRBD1 (6 bases). V was cut by 2 bases and J by 1 base, with 8 bases left in between. Germline V CDR1 and CDR2: PRHDT, FYEKMQ (reference sequence). CDR3 length equals 14 residues. For the CDR3, the DNA is TGTGCCAGCAGCTTACCGGGGGCGAACACTGAAGCTTTCTTT. Protein product: CASSLPGANTEAFF.

For the CDR3, the DNA is TGTGCCAGCAGCTTAGGCCCCACCGGGGAGCTGTTTTTT. This sequence encodes CASSLGPTGELFF. The chain combines TRBV7-2 with TRBJ2-2; D uncertain. Trimming left V 1 base short and J 4 bases short, with 4 bases between. This CDR3 is 13 amino acids long. CDR1 SGHTA and CDR2 FQGNSA come from the germline V gene.

CDR3 sequence (DNA): TGTGCCAGCAGCTTAGATGAGTTGCTCTCCTACAATGAGCAGTTCTTC. Amino acids: CASSLDELLSYNEQFF. The chain has TRBV11-3 and TRBJ2-1; D call uncertain. V was cut by 0 bases and J by 0 bases, with 9 bases left in between. Germline V lookup: CDR1 SGHNT, CDR2 YENEEA. This CDR3 contains 16 residues. Drawing the rest from reference TRBV11-3 and TRBJ2-1, the complete variable domain is EAGVVQSPRYKIIEKKQPVAFWCNPISGHNTLYWYLQNLGQGPELLIRYENEEAVDDSQLPKDRFSAERLKGVDSTLKIQPAELGDSAVYLCASSLDELLSYNEQFFGPGTRLTVL.

This clone was recorded once. The chain combines TRBV2 with TRBJ2-5; 11 positions agree with TRBD2. The V gene's germline CDR1 is SNHLY and CDR2 FYNNEI. This CDR3 has 17 amino acids. V trimming: 6 bases; J trimming: 5 bases; junction bases outside the gene matches: 14. Here the CDR3 reads CASRRQTSGIQGETQYF. In nucleotides, the CDR3 is TGTGCCAGCAGGAGGCAGACTAGCGGGATCCAGGGGGAGACCCAGTACTTC.

CDR3 region: CASGSTVMNTEAFF. CDR3 DNA sequence: TGTGCTAGTGGTTCGACCGTGATGAACACTGAAGCTTTCTTT. This chain uses TRBV12-5 with TRBJ1-1; D is undetermined. This CDR3 is built from 14 residues. V gave up 4 bases and J gave up 0 bases, with 9 bases separating them. Germline CDR1 LGHNT, CDR2 FRNRAP. Based on the CDR3 plus reference TRBV12-5 and TRBJ1-1, the full variable domain is DARVTQTPRHKVTEMGQEVTMRCQPILGHNTVFWYRQTMMQGLELLAYFRNRAPLDDSGMPKDRFSAEMPDATLATLKIQPSEPRDSAVYFCASGSTVMNTEAFFGQGTRLTVV.

CDR3 in DNA: TGTGCCAGCAGCCCCCGACAGGGCCAATACAATGAGCAGTTCTTC. Residues: CASSPRQGQYNEQFF. J is TRBJ2-1 and V is TRBV7-9; 7 nucleotides line up with TRBD1. The length of the CDR3 is 15 residues. The germline V gene encodes CDR1 SEHNR and CDR2 FQNEAQ (reference sequence). The ends lost 5 bases at V and 4 bases at J; junction bases unmatched: 8.